This T cell receptor beta chain was identified during a study of beta chain features in type 1 diabetes. Overall study context: Cell yields, age and gender were similar between patients and healthy donors.

This clone was seen a handful of times. Its specificity is unknown. On average, the one heparinised blood draw given by each donor was approximately 120 mL. Of the isolated RNA, all was reverse transcribed, and so the sequenced material was expressed TCRB transcripts. TCRdb keeps only in-frame clones here, not all; method: immunoSEQ multiplex PCR. The table has around 190,000 clones, about 13% seen once. Study findings and constraints: Equally in patients and controls, PCR might preferentially amplify shorter templates. Among patients, naive, central memory and Treg TCRB repertoires appeared more similar than among healthy donors.

Looked up from germline, CDR1 is SGHRS and CDR2 is YFSETQ. This CDR3 is 13 amino acids long. Trimming took off 0 bases at V and 6 bases at J, with 7 bases between the two ends. The TCR originated in a woman between 18 and 29 years old in good health. V gene TRBV5-1 combines with J gene TRBJ2-1; no definite D call. Sequenced material: central memory CD4+ T cells from blood. The CDR3 DNA reads as TGCGCCAGCAGCTTGGCCGGGTTCAATGAGCAGTTCTTC. Its translation is CASSLAGFNEQFF. Based on the CDR3 plus reference TRBV5-1 and TRBJ2-1, the full variable domain is KAGVTQTPRYLIKTRGQQVTLSCSPISGHRSVSWYQQTPGQGLQFLFEYFSETQRNKGNFPGRFSGRQFSNSRSEMNVSTLELGDSALYLCASSLAGFNEQFFGPGTRLTVL.